This T cell receptor (beta chain) derives from a study of blood T cell repertoires in COVID-19. Study summary: Samples of COVID-19 (acute and convalescent) were obtained from the United States, Italy and Spain.

The CDR3 is 14 amino acids. The V gene end was trimmed by 4 bases and the J gene end by 0 bases; junction bases not matched to a gene: 2. The germline V gene has CDR1 MDHEN and CDR2 SYDVKM. Per the original data handling: Amplification of reference gene primers provided the estimated nucleated cell counts. TCRdb keeps only in-frame clones here, not all; method: immunoSEQ multiplex PCR. The V and J calls and the clone size are those of that table, but D and trimming were determined from the DNA. The repertoire holds about 32,000 clones, with more than 70% as singletons. Specimen: peripheral blood. The source of this sequence is a man aged 60 to 75 with active or convalescent COVID-19. This chain links TRBV28 with TRBJ2-5; 7 nucleotides match TRBD1. The CDR3 protein is CASSSGQNQETQYF. CDR3 bases: TGTGCCAGCAGTTCGGGACAGAACCAAGAGACCCAGTACTTC.